The clone carrying this TCR beta chain was observed a handful of times. Its antigen is unknown. The V and J ends lost 4 bases and 3 bases, in that order; junction bases with no gene match: 3. This CDR3 region has 13 residues. The germline CDR1 and CDR2 sequences are SGHVS and FQNEAQ. A single record per CDR3 protein comes from TCRdb applying MiXCR to the reads. The sample has about 110,000 distinct CDR3 sequences, 29% seen once. The sample comes from a study of T cell repertoires in cytomegalovirus infection. Study-level background: The study used recently identified HLA-C-restricted and well-studied HLA-B-restricted CMV epitopes. Public TCR beta signatures provided an indication of both CMV infection and a matching HLA type. Study findings and constraints: Using cumulative public TCR beta family frequency, the authors identified those who carried CMV together with the relevant HLA. The ex vivo response showed dominance by HLA-C-restricted CMV-specific TCR beta clonotypes.

The sequences come from CD8+ T cells from cultured PBMCs, collected from culture after CMV antigen stimulation. This receptor was identified in a human donor in good health (CMV status not recorded). Some clones in this sample may be carry-over from other donors' samples. The rearrangement links TRBV7-8 to TRBJ2-7, with 7 bases that match TRBD2. CDR3 sequence reads: CASSSRGSYEQYF. Here the CDR3 DNA reads TGTGCCAGCAGCTCGCGGGGGAGCTACGAGCAGTACTTC.